The next 29 T cell receptor beta chains were all read from a single sample in a study of cytomegalovirus exposure and HLA in healthy donors. 13 Jbeta primers and 60 Vbeta primers were used for the PCR. Libraries were prepared by immunoSEQ multiplex PCR; TCRdb keeps only in-frame clonotypes and omits some of them. In the table there are about 200,000 clones, approximately 80% of which are singletons. The sample was PBMCs. The receptor source for this set is a girl under 10 years old in good health and CMV-seronegative.

The V and J genes are TRBV9 and TRBJ2-3, with 8 bases matching TRBD2. Trimming at V came to 3 bases and at J to 2 bases, leaving 8 bases not matched to a gene. The CDR3 runs 16 residues. Per germline, CDR1 SGDLS and CDR2 YYNGEE. The chain's CDR3 is CASSGRGRGDTDTQYF. CDR3 DNA: TGTGCCAGCAGCGGTAGAGGGCGGGGGGACACAGATACGCAGTATTTT.

The V call is TRBV4-1, the J call TRBJ1-2; D may be TRBD1 (5 bases). Looked up from germline, CDR1 is MGHRA and CDR2 is YSYEKL. V dropped 1 base and J dropped 5 bases, with 23 bases sitting between them. This CDR3 has 18 residues. CDR3 in DNA: TGCGCCAGCAGCCAAGCTCAAGGTTACGTCTCTCAGGGATATGGCTACACCTTC. Translation gives CASSQAQGYVSQGYGYTF.

The V gene is TRBV27, the J gene TRBJ2-7; D may be TRBD2 (6 bases). V lost 6 bases, J lost 0 bases, and 12 bases lay in between. CDR1 and CDR2 from the germline V gene are MNHEY and SMNVEV (reference sequence). The CDR3 contains 14 residues. The CDR3 loop reads CASSEAGPSYEQYF. CDR3 coding DNA: TGTGCCAGCAGCGAAGCGGGCCCCTCCTACGAGCAGTACTTC.

The chain recombines TRBV5-6 with TRBJ2-7; tentatively, D is TRBD2 (6 bases). Trimming took off 1 base at V and 2 bases at J, with 10 bases between the two ends. The CDR3 contains 14 residues. The V gene's germline CDR1 is SGHDT and CDR2 YYEEEE. The CDR3 nucleotides are TGTGCCAGCAGCTTGTACGGGGGAACCTACGAGCAGTACTTC. Its translation: CASSLYGGTYEQYF.

The rearrangement links TRBV6-6 to TRBJ2-7; 7 bases agree with TRBD2. Losses at the gene ends were 2 bases for V and 1 base for J; bases not matched to a gene: 5. The CDR3 is 15 amino acids. CDR1 is MNHNY, CDR2 SVGAGI, per germline (reference sequence). This CDR3 is CASSYLGRPSYEQYF. In DNA, the CDR3 is TGTGCCAGCAGTTACCTCGGGAGGCCATCCTACGAGCAGTACTTC.

V and J are TRBV19 and TRBJ1-5, with TRBD1 as a possible D gene (6 bases). V was clipped by 1 base and J by 4 bases, with 8 bases between them. The CDR3 covers 14 residues. The germline CDR1 and CDR2 sequences are LNHDA and SQIVND (reference sequence). The DNA of the CDR3 is TGTGCCAGTAGTATAGGGGACAATAATCAGCCCCAGCATTTT. It yields the protein CASSIGDNNQPQHF.

CDR3 residues: CASSFLGTANMNTEAFF. In DNA form, the CDR3 reads TGCGCCAGCAGCTTCCTTGGGACAGCGAATATGAACACTGAAGCTTTCTTT. The chain employs TRBV5-1 and TRBJ1-1; TRBD1 matches at 7 bases. The V gene's germline CDR1 is SGHRS and CDR2 YFSETQ. The CDR3 is made up of 17 amino acids. After removal of 2 bases from V and 0 bases from J, the junction contained 10 bases not matched to a gene.

The chain carries TRBV6-6 and TRBJ2-7; TRBD2 is a possible D gene (5 bases). V lost 5 bases, J lost 4 bases, and 9 bases lay in between. This CDR3 region has 12 residues. Germline V CDR1 and CDR2: MNHNY, SVGAGI (reference sequence). The CDR3 reads CASSGGRYEQYF. CDR3 nucleotides: TGTGCCAGCAGTGGCGGGCGTTACGAGCAGTACTTC.

J is TRBJ2-1 and V is TRBV19, with D maybe TRBD2 (6 bases). The germline V gene has CDR1 LNHDA and CDR2 SQIVND (reference sequence). Trimming took off 6 bases at V and 4 bases at J, with 13 bases between the two ends. The CDR3 is made up of 14 amino acids. CDR3 region: CASRHKGRYNEQFF. As DNA, the CDR3 is TGTGCCAGTAGACATAAAGGGAGGTACAATGAGCAGTTCTTC.

The chain uses TRBV6-1 and TRBJ2-7; maybe TRBD2 (5 bases). This CDR3 region has 19 residues. V was cut by 2 bases and J by 4 bases, with 27 bases left in between. Looked up from germline, CDR1 is MNHNS and CDR2 is SASEGT. CDR3 bases: TGTGCCAGCAGTGAAAGCGCCCCCCGCCGGGAAGGAAGGCTATACGAGCAGTACTTC. It encodes CASSESAPRREGRLYEQYF.

This clone was recorded a few times. The rearrangement links TRBV18 to TRBJ2-4; D is possibly TRBD2 (7 bases). Germline assignment: CDR1 KGHSH and CDR2 LQKENI. This CDR3 spans 13 amino acids. V was clipped by 2 bases and J by 7 bases, with 9 bases between them. The CDR3 DNA reads as TGTGCCAGCTCACCATCGGGGGGCAACATTCAGTACTTC. It specifies CASSPSGGNIQYF.

The rearrangement uses TRBV5-1 and TRBJ2-3; TRBD2 matches 7 bases. The CDR3 runs to 14 residues. The trim removed 5 bases at V and 8 bases at J, leaving 11 bases unmatched. In germline, CDR1 is SGHRS, CDR2 YFSETQ. Here the CDR3 DNA reads TGCGCCAGCAGGGTTAGCGGGCGGAACCTTACGCAGTATTTT. It encodes CASRVSGRNLTQYF.

The chain combines TRBV6-1 with TRBJ2-1; 11 bases align to TRBD2. The CDR3 extends over 16 amino acids. V was pared by 4 bases and J by 7 bases, with 9 bases of the junction left unmatched. Germline-derived CDR1 and CDR2 are MNHNS and SASEGT. CDR3 amino acids: CASSGRGLAGGNEQFF. CDR3 sequence (DNA): TGTGCCAGCAGTGGTAGAGGGCTAGCGGGAGGTAATGAGCAGTTCTTC.

The table lists this clone with a few counts. The V and J genes are TRBV4-2 and TRBJ2-3; D unclear. The CDR3 runs to 15 residues. With 0 bases removed from V and 4 bases from J, the gap between germline ends came to 11 bases. The germline V gene has CDR1 LGHNA and CDR2 YNFKEQ. The CDR3 DNA follows: TGTGCCAGCAGCCAAGAGTTGAAGACTCCAGATACGCAGTATTTT. Translating gives CASSQELKTPDTQYF.

The CDR3 bases are TGTGCCAGCAGCTCCTCCCTGGAGTACGAGCAGTACTTC. It is translated as CASSSSLEYEQYF. J is TRBJ2-7 and V is TRBV11-3, with no clear D. The CDR3 is 13 amino acids. V lost 4 bases and J lost 4, with 11 bases in between. Germline-derived CDR1 and CDR2 are SGHNT and YENEEA.

V usage is TRBV12-5 and J usage is TRBJ1-5; TRBD1 matches 7 bases. There are 16 residues in the CDR3. Germline V gene lookup returns CDR1 LGHNT and CDR2 FRNRAP. V was pared by 0 bases and J by 1 base, with 3 bases of the junction left unmatched. The CDR3 DNA follows: TGTGCTAGTGGTTTGGTTGTGGGACAGAGCAATCAGCCCCAGCATTTT. Encoded protein: CASGLVVGQSNQPQHF.

Written as DNA, the CDR3 is TGTGCCAGCTCACCCTCCGGACAGGGTTGGGCTTACGAGCAGTACTTC. It codes for CASSPSGQGWAYEQYF. This rearrangement joins TRBV18 to TRBJ2-7; 8 bases fit TRBD1. This CDR3 comprises 16 residues. In germline, CDR1 is KGHSH, CDR2 LQKENI. Trimming cost V 3 bases and J 4 bases; bases outside gene matches: 11.

This clone was seen more than once but under ten times. V usage is TRBV4-1 and J usage is TRBJ1-1; possible D gene TRBD1, 5 bases. This CDR3 has 16 amino acids. Trimming removed 0 bases from V and 0 bases from J, with 11 bases in between. The germline CDR1 and CDR2 sequences are MGHRA and YSYEKL. CDR3 bases: TGCGCCAGCAGCCAAGATAAGGGGTTCGTGAACACTGAAGCTTTCTTT. Its protein is CASSQDKGFVNTEAFF.

The chain carries TRBV25-1 and TRBJ1-2; 9 bases match TRBD1. CDR1 and CDR2 (germline): MGHDK, SYGVNS. Germline trimming cut 3 bases from V and 7 bases from J; bases unmatched to any gene: 9. The CDR3 extends over 15 amino acids. This chain's CDR3 is CASSELDRQGGGYTF. CDR3 DNA: TGTGCCAGCAGTGAGTTAGACCGACAGGGGGGTGGCTACACCTTC.

The chain recombines TRBV7-9 with TRBJ2-2; no reliable D call. The CDR3 loop spans 16 amino acids. Germline V gives CDR1 SEHNR, CDR2 FQNEAQ (reference sequence). Trimming stripped 0 bases from V and 2 bases from J, with 10 bases between. CDR3 bases: TGTGCCAGCAGCTTAGCGGCCGCGGCCAACACCGGGGAGCTGTTTTTT. It encodes CASSLAAAANTGELFF.

The chain is built from TRBV23-1 and TRBJ1-1, with D unclear. TRBV23-1 is an ORF, and what it does is uncertain. This CDR3 contains 15 residues. The V and J ends lost 5 bases and 0 bases respectively, with 13 bases between them. CDR3 loop: CASSIFWAMNTEAFF. As DNA, the CDR3 is TGCGCCAGCAGTATATTCTGGGCGATGAACACTGAAGCTTTCTTT.

In this sample, this clone turned up a few times. The chain uses TRBV29-1 and TRBJ1-2, with 9 bases aligning to TRBD1. This CDR3 region has 14 residues. Germline V gene lookup returns CDR1 SQVTM and CDR2 ANQGSEA. Trimming at V came to 4 bases and at J to 4 bases, leaving 7 bases not matched to a gene. CDR3 nucleotide sequence: TGCAGCGTTGCCCCGGACAGGGGAGGCTATGGCTACACCTTC. Its translation is CSVAPDRGGYGYTF.

This clone was observed a few times. The chain recombines TRBV30 with TRBJ1-1; a weak D match, TRBD1 (6 bases). The CDR3 spans 14 residues. Germline V gene data show CDR1 as GTSNPN and CDR2 as SVGIG (reference sequence). The V end lost 3 bases, the J end lost 0 bases, and 11 bases lay between the germline ends. CDR3 in amino acids: CAWSRGRLNTEAFF. The CDR3 nucleotides read TGTGCCTGGAGCAGGGGCCGATTGAACACTGAAGCTTTCTTT.

This chain joins TRBV2 and TRBJ2-3; 9 bases match TRBD2. Trimming took 8 bases from V and 4 from J; bases not matched to a gene: 7. There are 14 residues in the CDR3. The V gene's germline CDR1 is SNHLY and CDR2 FYNNEI. Written as DNA, the CDR3 is TGTGCCAGCGATCAGCGGGGGGTAGCAGATACGCAGTATTTT. Residues: CASDQRGVADTQYF.

The chain is built from TRBV6-5 and TRBJ1-1, with D tentatively TRBD1 (6 bases). CDR3 size: 14 residues. Germline CDR1 is MNHEY and CDR2 is SVGAGI. V was pared by 3 bases and J by 4 bases, with 12 bases between. CDR3 residues: CASSYTGRGTEAFF. For the CDR3, the DNA is TGTGCCAGCAGTTATACAGGGAGAGGCACTGAAGCTTTCTTT.

The chain couples TRBV2 to TRBJ1-2; D may be TRBD1 (6 bases). The CDR3 extends over 13 amino acids. V lost 7 bases to trimming and J lost 3 bases, with 12 bases between them. Per germline, CDR1 SNHLY and CDR2 FYNNEI. The CDR3 protein is CASNWGRYYGYTF. In DNA form, the CDR3 reads TGTGCCAGCAATTGGGGGCGATACTATGGCTACACCTTC.

The genes are TRBV19 and TRBJ2-3; 9 positions match TRBD1. With 6 bases clipped from V and 3 bases from J, the junction kept 7 bases outside the gene matches. Germline CDR1 LNHDA, CDR2 SQIVND (reference sequence). The CDR3 sequence is 15 residues long. This CDR3 is CASSWTGQGTDTQYF. The CDR3 DNA follows: TGTGCCAGTAGCTGGACCGGACAGGGGACAGATACGCAGTATTTT.

V gene TRBV9 combines with J gene TRBJ2-5, with 7 bases fitting TRBD2. Germline V lookup: CDR1 SGDLS, CDR2 YYNGEE. The CDR3 sequence is 13 residues long. V lost 3 bases and J lost 3; bases outside the gene matches: 2. CDR3 nucleotide sequence: TGTGCCAGCAGCGCTGGGGGGGAAGAGACCCAGTACTTC. This translates into CASSAGGEETQYF.

V is TRBV10-3 and J is TRBJ1-1; D perhaps matches TRBD1 (6 bases). The germline V gene has CDR1 ENHRY and CDR2 SYGVKD. This CDR3 has 15 residues. Trimming removed 4 bases from V and 4 bases from J, with 16 bases in between. CDR3 protein: CAISAAGEWTTEAFF. The CDR3 DNA reads as TGTGCCATCAGTGCGGCAGGGGAGTGGACCACTGAAGCTTTCTTT.